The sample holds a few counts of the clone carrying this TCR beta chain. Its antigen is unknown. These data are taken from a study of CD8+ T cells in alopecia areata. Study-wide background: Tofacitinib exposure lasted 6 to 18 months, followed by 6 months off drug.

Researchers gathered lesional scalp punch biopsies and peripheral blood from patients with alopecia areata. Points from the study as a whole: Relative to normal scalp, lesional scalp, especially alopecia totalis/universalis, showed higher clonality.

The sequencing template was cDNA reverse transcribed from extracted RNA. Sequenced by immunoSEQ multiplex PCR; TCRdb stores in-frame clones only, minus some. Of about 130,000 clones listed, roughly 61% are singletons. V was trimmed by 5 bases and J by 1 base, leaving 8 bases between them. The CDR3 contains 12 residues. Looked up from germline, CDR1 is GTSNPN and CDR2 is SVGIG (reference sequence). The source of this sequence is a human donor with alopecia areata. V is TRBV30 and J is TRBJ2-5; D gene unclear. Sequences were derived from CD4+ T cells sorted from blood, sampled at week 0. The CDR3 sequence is CAWDPGQETQYF. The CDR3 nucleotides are TGTGCCTGGGACCCAGGCCAAGAGACCCAGTACTTC.